The sequence of this T cell receptor (beta chain) was determined in a study of T cells in Graves' hyperthyroidism and ophthalmopathy. The study, taken as a whole, reports: Before onset, by a median of 6.5 months, the model predicted ophthalmopathy.

What was amplified from RNA transcripts were TCR beta CDR3 regions. The HTBI primer set was used in a first-round RT-PCR of the TCR CDR3. TCRdb independently ran MiXCR on the multiplex PCR reads; one entry per CDR3 protein. This sample has about 560,000 distinct CDR3 sequences, with 12% to 15% found just once. This clonotype was detected a few times. Its antigen remains unknown. The trim removed 0 bases at V and 3 bases at J, leaving 12 bases unmatched. The germline V gene has CDR1 SGHTA and CDR2 FQGTGA. This CDR3 has 19 residues. Stable Graves' hyperthyroidism meant no ophthalmopathy progression within 18 months. The study excluded patients with uncontrolled infection, other autoimmune disease, pregnancy or lactation.

The sequenced sample was blood. The receptor was isolated from a woman aged 40 to 49 with Graves' hyperthyroidism. V is TRBV7-3 and J is TRBJ2-3; 10 bases agree with TRBD2. CDR3 residues: CASSLTHLTASGRTDTQYF. As DNA, the CDR3 is TGTGCCAGCAGCTTAACCCACTTGACGGCTAGCGGGAGAACAGATACGCAGTATTTT.